One sample yielded the 21 T cell receptor beta chains listed below, sequenced in a study of response to subunit inactivated influenza vaccine. TCRdb independently ran MiXCR on the RT-PCR reads; one entry per CDR3 protein. The sample holds roughly 700,000 distinct CDR3 sequences; 15% to 19% are singletons and the top ten take more than 9%. The sample in question was PBMCs from blood, obtained roughly 12 days after vaccination. These receptors all come from a man aged 50 to 60 who received an inactivated influenza vaccine.

The table lists this clonotype with many counts. The J gene is TRBJ2-1, the V gene TRBV28, with D possibly TRBD2 on 6 matching bases. The CDR3 is 15 residues long. Trimming removed 2 bases from V and 0 bases from J, with 8 bases in between. Germline CDR1 and CDR2: MDHEN and SYDVKM. The CDR3 nucleotides read TGTGCCAGCAGTTTAGCGGGACCCTCCTACAATGAGCAGTTCTTC. Translated, it gives CASSLAGPSYNEQFF.

This chain joins TRBV4-3 and TRBJ2-7; D not resolved. The CDR3 loop spans 15 amino acids. Deletions cut 0 bases from V and 1 base from J, with 10 bases between. Germline V gene sequence: CDR1 LGHNA, CDR2 YSLEER. In DNA form, the CDR3 reads TGCGCCAGCAGCCAAGAATTTATAGAGTCCTACGAGCAGTACTTC. Translating gives CASSQEFIESYEQYF.

This clonotype was detected only a few times. The chain recombines TRBV5-1 with TRBJ1-2; D is ambiguous. V lost 3 bases and J 7 bases, leaving 16 bases between the germline ends. This CDR3 has 14 amino acids. The germline V gene has CDR1 SGHRS and CDR2 YFSETQ. CDR3 DNA sequence: TGCGCCAGCAGCTGGGAGAAGAGCTTGTCTGGCTACACCTTC. It encodes CASSWEKSLSGYTF.

There are many counts of this clonotype. V usage is TRBV7-9 and J usage is TRBJ1-2; the D is unclear. V gave up 5 bases and J gave up 1 base, with 8 bases separating them. This CDR3 has 13 amino acids. The V gene's germline CDR1 is SEHNR and CDR2 FQNEAQ (reference sequence). CDR3 region: CASSVDGNYGYTF. As DNA, the CDR3 is TGTGCCAGCAGCGTGGACGGTAACTATGGCTACACCTTC.

This clonotype has more than one count but fewer than ten. The gene calls are TRBV10-3 and TRBJ2-2; possibly TRBD1 or TRBD2 for D (5 bases each). The CDR3 spans 14 residues. V was clipped by 6 bases and J by 2 bases, with 10 bases between them. The germline V gene encodes CDR1 ENHRY and CDR2 SYGVKD. The CDR3 region has the DNA TGTGCCATCAGGGGGACGGCAAACACCGGGGAGCTGTTTTTT. It encodes CAIRGTANTGELFF.

The chain employs TRBV5-1 and TRBJ2-3; either TRBD1 or TRBD2 may fit D (6 bases each). Germline V CDR1 and CDR2: SGHRS, YFSETQ. The CDR3 sequence is 15 residues long. V lost 5 bases and J 0 bases, leaving 13 bases between the germline ends. This chain's CDR3 is CASRSRGPSTDTQYF. CDR3 DNA sequence: TGCGCCAGCAGATCTCGGGGGCCTAGCACAGATACGCAGTATTTT.

This clonotype was recorded a few times. This chain uses TRBV20-1 with TRBJ2-7, with D perhaps TRBD1 (5 bases). CDR3 length: 12 amino acids. V gave up 6 bases and J gave up 4 bases, with 13 bases separating them. Germline lookup yields CDR1 DFQATT and CDR2 SNEGSKA (reference sequence). CDR3 in DNA: TGCAGTGCCACGACTCAGGGATACGAGCAGTACTTC. Its protein product is CSATTQGYEQYF.

This clonotype was seen ten or more times. This chain uses TRBV6-5 with TRBJ2-1; TRBD1 is a possible D gene (6 bases). The germline V gene encodes CDR1 MNHEY and CDR2 SVGAGI. The CDR3 covers 12 residues. The V and J ends lost 6 bases and 9 bases respectively, with 12 bases between them. The CDR3 DNA reads TGTGCCAGCAGCCGAAGGGGGAGTGAGCAGTTCTTC. Amino acids: CASSRRGSEQFF.

This clonotype was counted between two and nine times. The chain joins TRBV18 to TRBJ2-1; TRBD2 agrees at 11 bases. Germline trimming cut 2 bases from V and 7 bases from J; bases unmatched to any gene: 4. The length of the CDR3 is 15 residues. Germline V gene data show CDR1 as KGHSH and CDR2 as LQKENI. The CDR3 sequence is CASSPISGGANEQFF. In nucleotides, the CDR3 is TGTGCCAGCTCACCAATTAGCGGGGGGGCGAATGAGCAGTTCTTC.

Many counts were recorded for this clonotype. The chain recombines TRBV28 with TRBJ2-2, with unresolved D. Trimming took 3 bases from V and 5 from J, leaving 7 bases between them. The CDR3 contains 13 residues. Germline CDR1 reads MDHEN; CDR2 reads SYDVKM. CDR3 loop: CASSFRVTGELFF. The CDR3 DNA reads TGTGCCAGCAGTTTTCGGGTAACCGGGGAGCTGTTTTTT.

This clonotype came up a few times. V and J are TRBV12-3 or TRBV12-4 and TRBJ1-2; tentatively, D is TRBD1 (5 bases). The CDR3 has 15 amino acids. The ends were cut back, 5 bases at V and 4 bases at J, with 17 bases in the middle. CDR3 bases: TGTGCCAGCAGTCCAGACTCTCGGGGGATCTATGGCTACACCTTC. Its protein is CASSPDSRGIYGYTF.

The CDR3 loop is CAWRKQGGTYNEQFF. Written as DNA, the CDR3 is TGTGCCTGGCGGAAACAGGGGGGCACCTACAATGAGCAGTTCTTC. V is TRBV30 and J is TRBJ2-1; 8 bases fit TRBD1. The germline V gene encodes CDR1 GTSNPN and CDR2 SVGIG (reference sequence). The length of the CDR3 is 15 residues. After removal of 5 bases from V and 2 bases from J, the junction contained 8 bases not matched to a gene.

This clonotype was counted many times. V gene TRBV7-9 combines with J gene TRBJ1-1; the D is unclear. The CDR3 has 13 amino acids. Germline lookup yields CDR1 SEHNR and CDR2 FQNEAQ (reference sequence). V lost 4 bases and J 6 bases, leaving 12 bases between the germline ends. The CDR3 DNA follows: TGTGCCAGCAGCTATAGCTCCCAGGCTGAAGCTTTCTTT. Translation: CASSYSSQAEAFF.

This clonotype appeared a few times. The chain carries TRBV6-1 and TRBJ1-1; no clear D. The V end lost 5 bases, the J end lost 7 bases, and 8 bases lay between the germline ends. CDR1 and CDR2 from the germline V gene are MNHNS and SASEGT. The CDR3 is made up of 11 amino acids. The CDR3 region is CASSPYIEAFF. The CDR3 nucleotides are TGTGCCAGCAGTCCTTACATTGAAGCTTTCTTT.

The chain joins TRBV5-1 to TRBJ1-1; 8 positions agree with TRBD1. Germline CDR1 is SGHRS and CDR2 is YFSETQ. Germline trimming cut 0 bases from V and 6 bases from J; bases unmatched to any gene: 10. The CDR3 length is 16 residues. The CDR3 bases are TGCGCCAGCAGCTTGGCAGGACAGGGTTTTCAGGCTGAAGCTTTCTTT. It codes for CASSLAGQGFQAEAFF. Using reference TRBV5-1 and TRBJ1-1 for the parts outside the CDR3, the full variable domain is KAGVTQTPRYLIKTRGQQVTLSCSPISGHRSVSWYQQTPGQGLQFLFEYFSETQRNKGNFPGRFSGRQFSNSRSEMNVSTLELGDSALYLCASSLAGQGFQAEAFFGQGTRLTVV.

This clonotype was seen only a few times. J is TRBJ1-1 and V is TRBV6-5; D is perhaps TRBD1 (5 bases). The germline gives CDR1 MNHEY, CDR2 SVGAGI. CDR3 length: 14 amino acids. Trimming pared 4 bases from V and 4 bases from J, leaving 13 bases between. The CDR3 nucleotides are TGTGCCAGCAGTTCGCAGGGTTCGGGCACTGAAGCTTTCTTT. This gives the protein CASSSQGSGTEAFF.

Ten or more counts support this clonotype. The chain is built from TRBV11-2 and TRBJ2-1, with 10 nucleotides matching TRBD1. Germline loops: CDR1 SGHAT, CDR2 FQNNGV. Germline trimming cut 2 bases from V and 15 bases from J; bases unmatched to any gene: 7. The CDR3 length is 13 residues. The DNA of the CDR3 is TGTGCCAGCAGCTTAAACCGACAGGGGGCAACGTTCTTC. This encodes CASSLNRQGATFF. The full variable domain, in which reference TRBV11-2 and TRBJ2-1 provide the parts outside the CDR3, is EAGVAQSPRYKIIEKRQSVAFWCNPISGHATLYWYQQILGQGPKLLIQFQNNGVVDDSQLPKDRFSAERLKGVDSTLKIQPAKLEDSAVYLCASSLNRQGATFFGPGTRLTVL.

This clonotype was detected once. The chain couples TRBV10-2 to TRBJ1-2; D remains unclear. Trimming pared 8 bases from V and 1 base from J, leaving 11 bases between. The CDR3 sequence is 13 residues long. Germline-derived CDR1 and CDR2 are WSHSY and SAAADI. The CDR3 protein is CASGMADNYGYTF. In nucleotides, the CDR3 is TGCGCCAGCGGTATGGCCGATAACTATGGCTACACCTTC.

There are a few counts of this clonotype. CDR3 bases: TGCGCCAGCAGCTATCCCCAGGGGTCTGGGGCCAACGTCCTGACTTTC. This sequence encodes CASSYPQGSGANVLTF. The chain employs TRBV5-1 and TRBJ2-6; TRBD1 is a possible D gene (6 bases). Trimming left V 3 bases short and J 1 base short, with 11 bases between. The CDR3 is made up of 16 amino acids. Germline V gives CDR1 SGHRS, CDR2 YFSETQ.

This clonotype was observed a few times. The rearrangement links TRBV11-2 to TRBJ1-3; 8 bases align to TRBD1. The germline V gene has CDR1 SGHAT and CDR2 FQNNGV. Trimming took 1 base from V and 0 from J; bases not matched to a gene: 8. This CDR3 has 18 amino acids. CDR3 residues: CASSLVPRTGRSGNTIYF. CDR3 DNA: TGTGCCAGCAGCTTAGTTCCCCGGACAGGGCGCTCTGGAAACACCATATATTTT.

This clonotype was counted a few times. The V call is TRBV14, the J call TRBJ2-2; D remains ambiguous. Germline loops: CDR1 SGHDN, CDR2 FVKESK. The length of the CDR3 is 13 residues. V lost 4 bases and J lost 4, with 7 bases in between. CDR3: CASSRRATGELFF. For the CDR3, the DNA is TGTGCCAGCAGCCGACGAGCCACCGGGGAGCTGTTTTTT.